This T cell receptor beta chain was sequenced in a study of T cells after yellow fever vaccination. Trimming cost V 8 bases and J 4 bases, with 14 bases left between them. The germline gives CDR1 SGHNT, CDR2 YENEEA. The CDR3 has 14 amino acids. MiXCR, applied by TCRdb to the 5' RACE reads, yields one record per CDR3 protein. The sample lists around 550,000 distinct CDR3 sequences; less than 20% were seen once. The chain links TRBV11-3 to TRBJ2-2; D perhaps matches TRBD2 (6 bases). The starting material was PBMCs, obtained 15 days after the yellow fever booster vaccination. The sequence was obtained from a man aged 25 to 40 who received the YFV17D yellow fever vaccine. This CDR3 reads CASSGGLATGELFF. The CDR3 region has the DNA TGTGCCAGCTCTGGAGGGTTGGCCACCGGGGAGCTGTTTTTT.